This entry lists 4 T cell receptor beta chains sequenced from one sample in a study of blood T cell repertoires in COVID-19. Using immunoSEQ multiplex PCR, the repertoire was profiled, and TCRdb retains in-frame clones only, with some absent. The data hold about 140,000 clones, with roughly four fifths observed a single time. Sequencing input: peripheral blood. Receptors were obtained from a human donor in a cohort sampled during active COVID-19.

V usage is TRBV3-1 (or the pseudogene TRBV3-2) and J usage is TRBJ1-4; D unresolved. The germline V and J ends were trimmed by 3 bases and 4 bases, with 3 bases remaining between them. This CDR3 spans 12 amino acids. Germline V gives CDR1 LGHDT, CDR2 YNNKEL (reference sequence). CDR3 coding DNA: TGTGCCAGCAGCCATATTAATGAAAAACTGTTTTTT. Its protein is CASSHINEKLFF.

This clone was seen only a few times. The chain carries TRBV6-5 and TRBJ2-1; 11 bases are shared with TRBD2. This CDR3 region has 15 residues. V lost 4 bases and J lost 10; bases outside the gene matches: 9. Germline V lookup: CDR1 MNHEY, CDR2 SVGAGI. The CDR3 DNA reads as TGTGCCAGCAGTTCGGGACTAGCGGCTTCCCGCGAGCAGTTCTTC. Encoded protein: CASSSGLAASREQFF.

J is TRBJ2-7 and V is TRBV7-9, with D perhaps matching TRBD2 (7 bases). V lost 4 bases to trimming and J lost 2 bases, with 12 bases between them. Germline V gives CDR1 SEHNR, CDR2 FQNEAQ (reference sequence). The CDR3 has 14 residues. CDR3 in DNA: TGTGCCAGCAGCTCCCGAGGGGGGGCCTACGAGCAGTACTTC. This sequence encodes CASSSRGGAYEQYF.

The V gene is TRBV5-1, the J gene TRBJ2-3; TRBD1 is a possible D gene (5 bases). Per the germline V gene, CDR1 is SGHRS and CDR2 is YFSETQ. The CDR3 extends over 15 amino acids. The V gene lost 4 bases and the J gene lost 4 bases, with 16 bases spanning the gap. The DNA for the CDR3 is TGCGCCAGCAGCCGAAACCAGGGCACCGCAGATACGCAGTATTTT. This translates into CASSRNQGTADTQYF.